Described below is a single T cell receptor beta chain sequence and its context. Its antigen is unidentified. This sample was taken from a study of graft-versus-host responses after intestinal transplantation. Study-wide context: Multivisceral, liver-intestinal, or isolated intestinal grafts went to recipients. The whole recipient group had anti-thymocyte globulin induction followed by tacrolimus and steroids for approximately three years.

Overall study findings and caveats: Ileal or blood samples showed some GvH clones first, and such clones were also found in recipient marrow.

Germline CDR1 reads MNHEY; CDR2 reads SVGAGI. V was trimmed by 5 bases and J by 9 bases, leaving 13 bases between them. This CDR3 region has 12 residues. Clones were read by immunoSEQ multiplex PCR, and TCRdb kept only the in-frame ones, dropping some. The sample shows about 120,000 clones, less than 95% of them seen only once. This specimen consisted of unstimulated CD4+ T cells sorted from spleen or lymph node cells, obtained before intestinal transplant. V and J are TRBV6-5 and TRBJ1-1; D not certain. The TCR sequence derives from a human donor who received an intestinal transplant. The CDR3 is CASSQDGRKAFF. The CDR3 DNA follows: TGTGCCAGCAGTCAAGACGGGAGAAAAGCTTTCTTT.